This T cell receptor beta chain was sequenced during a study of Ad26.COV2.S vaccination and SARS-CoV-2 variants. About the study: Each vaccinee took Ad26.COV2.S intramuscularly, once or twice 56 days apart.

CDR1 and CDR2 from the germline V gene are SEHNR and FQNEAQ (reference sequence). V lost 5 bases and J 2 bases, leaving 15 bases between the germline ends. There are 15 residues in the CDR3. A note on this clone: Its antigen remains unknown.

Specified treatment: about 20 received Ad26.COV2.S at low or high dose, single or two shots; several received placebo; per-sample allocation not given. Specimens were obtained on day 63 following the first vaccine or placebo injection. Adults aged 18-55 years in Boston included the donor. Notes on the study in general: Non-spike TCR breadth did not differ much between vaccine and placebo recipients. Those who received the vaccine showed greater spike-specific TCR breadth than those given placebo.

Generated by immunoSEQ multiplex PCR, the TCRdb table keeps only in-frame clones and is missing some. The data hold approximately 460,000 clones, with about nine tenths observed a single time. The V and J genes are TRBV7-9 and TRBJ1-1; possible D gene TRBD1, 5 bases. The source was peripheral blood, collected in a trial of Ad26.COV2.S vaccine versus placebo. The sequence was obtained from a person aged 18 to 59 who received the Ad26.COV2.S COVID-19 vaccine or a placebo. This CDR3 reads CASSVSQTVNTEAFF. Written as DNA, the CDR3 is TGTGCCAGCAGCGTGTCGCAGACAGTCAACACTGAAGCTTTCTTT.